This entry lists 3 T cell receptor beta chains sequenced from one sample in a study of blood T cell repertoires in COVID-19. Produced via immunoSEQ multiplex PCR; TCRdb's table is partial and in-frame only. Of fewer than 350,000 clones listed, around 88% are singletons. The source material was PBMCs or T cells enriched from blood (not recorded which). The receptors come from a woman between 35 and 50 years old who had recovered from COVID-19.

The chain is built from TRBV14 and TRBJ1-6, with no clear D. The V gene's germline CDR1 is SGHDN and CDR2 FVKESK. The CDR3 totals 14 residues. Trimming removed 3 bases at V and 0 bases at J, with 3 bases between. This chain's CDR3 is CASSQSSYNSPLHF. CDR3 coding DNA: TGTGCCAGCAGCCAGAGCTCCTATAATTCACCCCTCCACTTT. Looking up the rest from reference TRBV14 and TRBJ1-6 gives the full variable domain: EAGVTQFPSHSVIEKGQTVTLRCDPISGHDNLYWYRRVMGKEIKFLLHFVKESKQDESGMPNNRFLAERTGGTYSTLKVQPAELEDSGVYFCASSQSSYNSPLHFGNGTRLTVT.

This chain connects TRBV30 to TRBJ1-1; D gene unclear. Germline V gene lookup returns CDR1 GTSNPN and CDR2 SVGIG (reference sequence). CDR3 length: 13 residues. V was clipped by 5 bases and J by 1 base, with 11 bases between them. In DNA, the CDR3 is TGTGCCTGGTTTTACACAAAGAACACTGAAGCTTTCTTT. It codes for CAWFYTKNTEAFF.

This chain links TRBV4-3 with TRBJ2-2; 7 bases are shared with TRBD1. Germline CDR1 and CDR2: LGHNA and YSLEER. This CDR3 contains 15 residues. The V segment lost 1 base and the J segment 4 bases; nucleotides outside the gene matches: 3. CDR3 DNA sequence: TGCGCCAGCAGCCAAGGACAGGGAGCCACCGGGGAGCTGTTTTTT. This encodes CASSQGQGATGELFF.